These T cell receptor beta chains were read from a single sample in a study of beta chain features in type 1 diabetes. Profiling relied on immunoSEQ multiplex PCR, and the TCRdb table lists in-frame clones only, not all of them. The table has 850,000 to 900,000 clones, roughly 15% seen once. The sequenced sample was naive CD4+ T cells from blood. The receptors stem from a woman between 18 and 29 years old in good health. Both conserved end residues are part of each CDR3. D genes are given only for firm matches. Rows give clone size only sometimes, using once, few, many, or a class for an expanded clone.

d_call j_call v_call clone_size cdr3_nt cdr3_aa
TRBD2 TRBJ2-7 TRBV11-2 few TGTGCCAGCAGTCCCGCGTTTACTAGCGGGAGAGTGCAGTACTTC CASSPAFTSGRVQYF
- TRBJ2-7 TRBV14 few TGTGCCAGCGCCCCCTCACTCGGCGGCTACGAGCAGTACTTC CASAPSLGGYEQYF
- TRBJ2-5 TRBV18 - TGTGCCAGCTCACCACCTCAGTACCAAGAGACCCAGTACTTC CASSPPQYQETQYF
TRBD1 TRBJ2-5 TRBV5-1 - TGCGCCAGCAGCCAGGGCGGCGGGACAGGAGCTATTCCGGAGACCCAGTACTTC CASSQGGGTGAIPETQYF
- TRBJ2-7 TRBV6-5 few TGTGCCAGCAGTCGTTGGGGTGGCTCCTACGAGCAGTACTTC CASSRWGGSYEQYF
TRBD2 TRBJ2-1 TRBV4-3 - TGCGCCAGCAGCCAAGAATCAAGCGGGAGCAGGGGTGAGCAGTTCTTC CASSQESSGSRGEQFF
- TRBJ1-5 TRBV9 - TGTGCCAGCAGCGACAGGTCCGTACAGCCCCAGCATTTT CASSDRSVQPQHF
- TRBJ2-7 TRBV7-9 - TGTGCCAGCAGCTCCGTCGGACTACGCTCGGGCTCCTACGAGCAGTACTTC CASSSVGLRSGSYEQYF
- TRBJ2-1 TRBV4-1 few TGCGCCAGCAGCCAAGTCGGAGGGAGACGCAATGAGCAGTTCTTC CASSQVGGRRNEQFF
- TRBJ1-5 TRBV19 - TGTGCCAGTAGTCCCTCAGAAAACTACTCCCATCAGCCCCAGCATTTT CASSPSENYSHQPQHF
- TRBJ2-7 TRBV7-2 - TGTGCCAGCAGCTCACCCGGGAACTCCTACGAGCAGTACTTC CASSSPGNSYEQYF
- TRBJ2-7 TRBV27 - TGTGCCAGCAGTCCGAAGCGGAGCTCCTACGAACAGTACTTC CASSPKRSSYEQYF
- TRBJ2-5 TRBV6-1 - TGTGCCAGCAGCCCACGTGGGGCAGACCAAGAGACCCAGTACTTC CASSPRGADQETQYF
- TRBJ1-5 TRBV19 few TGTGCCAGTAGAAAGACAGATCAGCCCCAGCATTTT CASRKTDQPQHF
- TRBJ2-1 TRBV4-3 - TGCGCCAGCAGCCAGGAGTTCCGTAGTTTCGTCCGGGAGCAGTTCTTC CASSQEFRSFVREQFF
- TRBJ1-1 TRBV7-2 - TGTGCCAGCAGATCACAGGTGAACACTGAAGCTTTCTTT CASRSQVNTEAFF